Below, 6 T cell receptor beta chains from the same sample are listed, as sequenced in a study of identifying expanded T cells in peripheral blood. Clones were read by immunoSEQ multiplex PCR, and TCRdb kept only the in-frame ones, dropping some. This sample yields around 78,000 clones, of which roughly 86% are seen a single time; around a sixth belongs to the top ten. Input material: blood. The receptors originated from a person aged 18 to 70 in good health.

This chain joins TRBV6-6 and TRBJ2-7; weak D call: TRBD2 (6 bases). The V and J ends lost 2 bases and 7 bases respectively, with 12 bases between them. Germline loops: CDR1 MNHNY, CDR2 SVGAGI (reference sequence). The CDR3 spans 13 residues. The DNA for the CDR3 is TGTGCCAGCAGTTACGGGGAGGCGGGGGAGCAGTACTTC. This encodes CASSYGEAGEQYF.

The chain combines TRBV5-1 with TRBJ2-3; D remains unclear. The CDR3 spans 15 residues. Looked up from germline, CDR1 is SGHRS and CDR2 is YFSETQ. V was clipped by 0 bases and J by 0 bases, with 8 bases between them. CDR3 nucleotides: TGCGCCAGCAGCTTGGATGGGTCTAGCACAGATACGCAGTATTTT. Residues: CASSLDGSSTDTQYF.

V usage is TRBV12-2 and J usage is TRBJ2-1; the table calls TRBD2, which could not be checked here. TRBV12-2 is described as a pseudogene. The CDR3 has 16 residues. CDR3 sequence reads: CASRLGVLGSGNEQFF. In nucleotides, the CDR3 is TGTGCAAGTCGCTTAGGCGTACTAGGTTCGGGCAATGAGCAGTTCTTC.

V usage is TRBV6-1 and J usage is TRBJ1-5; tentative D call: TRBD1 (5 bases). Germline V gene sequence: CDR1 MNHNS, CDR2 SASEGT. The CDR3 sequence is 15 residues long. Trimming removed 7 bases from V and 4 bases from J, with 17 bases in between. This CDR3 is CASKGSGSVNQPQHF. In DNA form, the CDR3 reads TGTGCCAGCAAGGGGTCAGGGTCAGTTAATCAGCCCCAGCATTTT.

This clone was found a few times. The chain recombines TRBV5-6 with TRBJ2-7; a possible D gene is TRBD1 (5 bases). Trimming removed 4 bases at V and 1 base at J, with 12 bases between. CDR1 is SGHDT, CDR2 YYEEEE, per germline. This CDR3 has 14 amino acids. CDR3: CASSHDRSSYEQYF. The CDR3, as DNA: TGTGCCAGCAGCCACGACAGAAGTTCCTACGAGCAGTACTTC.

The rearrangement links TRBV18 to TRBJ2-7; D is tentatively TRBD1 or TRBD2 (5 bases each). CDR1 is KGHSH, CDR2 LQKENI, per germline. There are 14 residues in the CDR3. V lost 2 bases, J lost 5 bases, and 13 bases lay in between. The CDR3 spells CASSPWDEKHEQYF. The CDR3 DNA sequence: TGTGCCAGCTCACCATGGGACGAAAAGCACGAGCAGTACTTC. The variable domain in full, with the rest retrieved from reference TRBV18 and TRBJ2-7, is NAGVMQNPRHLVRRRGQEARLRCSPMKGHSHVYWYRQLPEEGLKFMVYLQKENIIDESGMPKERFSAEFPKEGPSILRIQQVVRGDSAAYFCASSPWDEKHEQYFGPGTRLTVT.